This entry features one T cell receptor beta chain sequence. Its target is unknown. Primers used in a second PCR of about 6 to 11 cycles were a sample-barcoded 5' primer and a J-beta primer mix. Using its own MiXCR run on the 5' RACE reads, TCRdb lists one record per CDR3 protein. The sample includes around 820,000 distinct CDR3 sequences, around 25% of them seen just once. The data stem from a study of blood T cells in healthy people across ages. General study findings and limits: Donor CMV status was unknown, possibly confounding expanded clonotype changes. Higher diversity and more naive CD4+ cells were features of long-lived donors, compared to aged donors.

Caucasian, healthy and from Russia, the donors were aged between 6 and 90. This sample was shared with a second study, whose subject was T cells of mothers and their children. That source notes: Material was donated by three healthy Caucasian mothers and their six children.

The source material was blood. The origin of this receptor is a boy younger than 18 in good health.

Here the CDR3 reads CSAGGDRGGQPQHF. The CDR3 DNA reads TGCAGTGCCGGGGGAGACAGGGGCGGTCAGCCCCAGCATTTT. V gene TRBV20-1 combines with J gene TRBJ1-5, with 8 bases identical to TRBD1. The ends lost 6 bases at V and 6 bases at J; junction bases unmatched: 10. CDR3 size: 14 residues. Germline loops: CDR1 DFQATT, CDR2 SNEGSKA (reference sequence).